This T cell receptor (beta chain) was recovered during a study of shared clonotypes between healthy human individuals. Points from the study as a whole: How much donors shared clonotypes was expected to be affected by sequencing depth.

Trimming took 4 bases from V and 1 from J; bases not matched to a gene: 8. The CDR3 extends over 16 amino acids. In germline, CDR1 is KGHSH, CDR2 LQKENI. The investigators split CD4+ cells into a CD45RA+ naive subset and a CD45RA-negative memory subset. About this clone itself: Its antigen is unknown.

Assay used: immunoSEQ multiplex PCR; TCRdb lists only in-frame clones, some missing. The repertoire consists of nearly 1 million clones, with 76% occurring once and the leading ten covering roughly 1.5%. V and J are TRBV18 and TRBJ2-7; 9 nucleotides line up with TRBD2. The sequencing sample was made of memory CD4+ T cells sorted from blood. The subset here: CD45RA-negative fraction. This clonotype was sampled from a young man in good health. The CDR3 reads CASSQNLAGLSYEQYF. The DNA for the CDR3 is TGTGCCAGCTCACAAAATCTAGCGGGATTGTCCTACGAGCAGTACTTC.